The rows below give T cell receptor beta chains drawn from one sample of a study of control samples from healthy donors and cancer patients. TCRdb's table, derived via immunoSEQ multiplex PCR, lists solely in-frame clones and lacks some. The table lists approximately 97,000 clones, about 91% of them singletons, with approximately 14% in the top ten. The sequenced sample was blood. The receptors derive from a man younger than 40 in good health. Each CDR3 is given without its conserved first and last residue.

J gene: TRBJ2-1; V gene: TRBV20-1; CDR3 protein: SANAQIEQF
J gene: TRBJ1-1; V gene: TRBV27; CDR3 protein: ASTAGTEAF
J gene: TRBJ2-5; V gene: TRBV9; CDR3 protein: ASSVGLAGGGQETQY
J gene: TRBJ2-1; V gene: TRBV3-1/TRBV3-2; CDR3 protein: ASSHRTSGGNEQF
J gene: TRBJ2-2; V gene: TRBV25-1; CDR3 protein: ASSEGLGMTGELF
J gene: TRBJ1-2; V gene: TRBV2; CDR3 protein: ASRGQGLANYGYT
J gene: TRBJ2-2; V gene: TRBV7-3; CDR3 protein: ASSLGAGTDTGELF
J gene: TRBJ1-5; V gene: TRBV7-9; CDR3 protein: ASSYQGVGNQPQH
J gene: TRBJ2-7; V gene: TRBV6-2/TRBV6-3; CDR3 protein: ASTPSGRAYEQY
J gene: TRBJ2-5; V gene: TRBV12-3/TRBV12-4; CDR3 protein: ASSQLQTQY
J gene: TRBJ2-3; V gene: TRBV5-1; CDR3 protein: ASTGWSTDTQY
J gene: TRBJ2-3; V gene: TRBV27; CDR3 protein: ASKRGNRITDTQY
J gene: TRBJ2-7; V gene: TRBV27; CDR3 protein: ASSPLGHEQY
J gene: TRBJ1-3; V gene: TRBV3-1/TRBV3-2; CDR3 protein: ASSPPRRTSSGNTIY
J gene: TRBJ2-5; V gene: TRBV6-6; CDR3 protein: ASSYSLLKETQY
J gene: TRBJ1-4; V gene: TRBV28; CDR3 protein: ASSFADRGNEKLF
J gene: TRBJ1-6; V gene: TRBV27; CDR3 protein: ASRLGTSDYNSPLH
J gene: TRBJ2-7; V gene: TRBV28; CDR3 protein: ASRLAGDYEQY
J gene: TRBJ2-1; V gene: TRBV5-1; CDR3 protein: ASSLGAPGNNEQF
J gene: TRBJ1-3; V gene: TRBV24-1; CDR3 protein: ATSGSGENTIY
J gene: TRBJ1-2; V gene: TRBV18; CDR3 protein: ASSPRSGQKLFAGYT
J gene: TRBJ2-7; V gene: TRBV27; CDR3 protein: ASSSYRAGGEQY
J gene: TRBJ1-4; V gene: TRBV3-1/TRBV3-2; CDR3 protein: ASSPDRANEKLF
J gene: TRBJ2-7; V gene: TRBV10-3; CDR3 protein: AISEDTGVEQY